The 4 T cell receptor beta chains presented below share a single source sample, sequenced in a study of blood T cell repertoires in COVID-19. The method was immunoSEQ multiplex PCR; TCRdb's version includes in-frame clones alone and lacks a portion of them. The table lists 99,000 or so clones, approximately 81% of them singletons. The sample consisted of peripheral blood. Receptors originate from a man older than 75 with acute or convalescent COVID-19.

The V call is TRBV15, the J call TRBJ1-5; D is undetermined. The CDR3 sequence is 19 residues long. V was pared by 0 bases and J by 0 bases, with 18 bases between. CDR1 is LNHNV, CDR2 YYDKDF, per germline (reference sequence). CDR3 sequence reads: CATSRERLQEVYSNQPQHF. The CDR3 DNA follows: TGTGCCACCAGCAGAGAGCGACTCCAAGAGGTATATAGCAATCAGCCCCAGCATTTT.

This chain uses TRBV9 with TRBJ1-1; D ambiguous. Germline loops: CDR1 SGDLS, CDR2 YYNGEE. V was clipped by 4 bases and J by 0 bases, with 13 bases between them. The CDR3 spans 15 residues. CDR3: CASSKSLVMNTEAFF. The DNA for the CDR3 is TGTGCCAGCAGCAAGTCTTTAGTCATGAACACTGAAGCTTTCTTT.

The J gene is TRBJ2-1, the V gene TRBV29-1; perhaps TRBD2 as D (8 bases). There are 14 residues in the CDR3. The V gene lost 4 bases and the J gene lost 7 bases, with 17 bases spanning the gap. Germline V gives CDR1 SQVTM, CDR2 ANQGSEA. The CDR3 region is CSVGVSGTDNEQFF. CDR3 DNA: TGCAGCGTTGGGGTTAGCGGGACAGATAATGAGCAGTTCTTC.

The genes are TRBV5-1 and TRBJ2-1; possible D gene TRBD2, 5 bases. The germline CDR1 and CDR2 sequences are SGHRS and YFSETQ. The CDR3 contains 16 residues. Trimming removed 3 bases from V and 0 bases from J, with 13 bases in between. CDR3 amino acids: CASSSEAVSSYNEQFF. In DNA, the CDR3 is TGCGCCAGCAGCTCCGAAGCGGTTAGCTCCTACAATGAGCAGTTCTTC.